The next 4 T cell receptor beta chains were all read from a single sample in a study of shared clonotypes between healthy human individuals. Sequencing used immunoSEQ multiplex PCR; TCRdb keeps in-frame clones, though not all of them. The sample consists of roughly 1,000,000 clones, 75% to 85% of them appearing once. The sequenced material came from memory CD4+ T cells from PBMCs. Described subset: CD45RA-negative fraction. Receptor source: a man between 18 and 35 years old in good health. Some clones in this sample may be carry-over from other donors' samples.

The gene calls are TRBV18 and TRBJ2-7; D gene ambiguous. Per the germline V gene, CDR1 is KGHSH and CDR2 is LQKENI. V lost 3 bases and J 0 bases, leaving 9 bases between the germline ends. CDR3 length equals 14 residues. The CDR3 DNA sequence: TGTGCCAGCTCACCTGAGGACCTCTCCTACGAGCAGTACTTC. It specifies CASSPEDLSYEQYF.

The rearrangement links TRBV13 to TRBJ2-7; D is unclear. The CDR3 sequence is 16 residues long. Germline CDR1 PRHDT, CDR2 FYEKMQ (reference sequence). V dropped 5 bases and J dropped 0 bases, with 17 bases sitting between them. The CDR3 sequence is CASSAFTRPSSYEQYF. CDR3 nucleotide sequence: TGTGCCAGCAGCGCCTTTACCCGGCCAAGCTCCTACGAGCAGTACTTC.

This chain links TRBV5-1 with TRBJ2-2, with a tentative D call TRBD2 (5 bases). The germline gives CDR1 SGHRS, CDR2 YFSETQ. V dropped 4 bases and J dropped 1 base, with 14 bases sitting between them. The CDR3 extends over 16 amino acids. This chain's CDR3 is CASSPRGPGNTGELFF. CDR3 nucleotide sequence: TGCGCCAGCAGCCCGAGAGGGCCAGGGAACACCGGGGAGCTGTTTTTT.

The chain recombines TRBV6-5 with TRBJ2-1; 8 bases fit TRBD1. Germline lookup yields CDR1 MNHEY and CDR2 SVGAGI. V gave up 5 bases and J gave up 6 bases; unmatched junction bases: 9. The CDR3 is made up of 15 amino acids. The DNA for the CDR3 is TGTGCCAGCAGTCGATGGGACAGGCGTTTCAATGAGCAGTTCTTC. Translation: CASSRWDRRFNEQFF.